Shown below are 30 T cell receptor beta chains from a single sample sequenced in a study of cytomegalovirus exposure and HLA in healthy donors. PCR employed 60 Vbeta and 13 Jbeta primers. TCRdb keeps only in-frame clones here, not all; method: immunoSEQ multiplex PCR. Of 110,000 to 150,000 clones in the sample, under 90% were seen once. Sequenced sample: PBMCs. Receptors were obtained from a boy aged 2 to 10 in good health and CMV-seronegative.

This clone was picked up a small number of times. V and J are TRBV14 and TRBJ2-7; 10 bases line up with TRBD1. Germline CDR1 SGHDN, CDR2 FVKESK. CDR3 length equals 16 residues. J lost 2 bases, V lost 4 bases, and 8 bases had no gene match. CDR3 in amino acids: CASSPTGGYLAYEQYF. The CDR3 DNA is TGTGCCAGCAGCCCGACAGGGGGCTACCTGGCCTACGAGCAGTACTTC.

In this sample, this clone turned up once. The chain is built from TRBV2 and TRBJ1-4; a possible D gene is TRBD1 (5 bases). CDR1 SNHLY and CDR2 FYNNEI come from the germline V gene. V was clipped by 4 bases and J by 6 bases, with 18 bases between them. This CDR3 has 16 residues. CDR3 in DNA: TGTGCCAGCAGTGGCCCCGCGGGGCAGGCGGATGAAAAACTGTTTTTT. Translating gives CASSGPAGQADEKLFF.

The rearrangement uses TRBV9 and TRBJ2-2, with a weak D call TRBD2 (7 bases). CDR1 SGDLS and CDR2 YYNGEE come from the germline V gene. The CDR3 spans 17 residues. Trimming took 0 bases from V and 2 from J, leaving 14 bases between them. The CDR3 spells CASSVGRGLSNTGELFF. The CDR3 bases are TGTGCCAGCAGCGTAGGGCGGGGGCTATCAAACACCGGGGAGCTGTTTTTT.

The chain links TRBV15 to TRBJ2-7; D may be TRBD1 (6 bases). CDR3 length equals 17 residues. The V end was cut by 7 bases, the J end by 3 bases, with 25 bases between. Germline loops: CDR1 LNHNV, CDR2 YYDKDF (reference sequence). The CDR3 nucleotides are TGTGCCACCAATCCAGGGGCATTCTCCCCTAAGATCTACGAGCAGTACTTC. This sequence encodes CATNPGAFSPKIYEQYF.

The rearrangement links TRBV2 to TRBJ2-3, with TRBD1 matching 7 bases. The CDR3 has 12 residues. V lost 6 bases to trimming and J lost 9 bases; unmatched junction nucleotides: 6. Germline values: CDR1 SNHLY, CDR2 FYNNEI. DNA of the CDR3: TGTGCCAGCAGGTATCAGGGGGACACGCAGTATTTT. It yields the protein CASRYQGDTQYF.

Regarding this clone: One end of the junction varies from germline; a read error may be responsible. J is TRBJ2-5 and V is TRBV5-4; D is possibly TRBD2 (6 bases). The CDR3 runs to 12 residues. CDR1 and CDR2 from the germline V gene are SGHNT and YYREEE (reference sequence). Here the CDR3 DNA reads TGTGCCAGCACCAGCGGGCCAGAGCCCCAGTACTTC. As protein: CASTSGPEPQYF.

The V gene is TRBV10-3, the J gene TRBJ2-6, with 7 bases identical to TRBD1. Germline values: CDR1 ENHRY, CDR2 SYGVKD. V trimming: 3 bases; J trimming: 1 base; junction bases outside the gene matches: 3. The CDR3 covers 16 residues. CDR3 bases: TGTGCCATCAGTGACCCGACAGGGTCTGGGGCCAACGTCCTGACTTTC. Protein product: CAISDPTGSGANVLTF.

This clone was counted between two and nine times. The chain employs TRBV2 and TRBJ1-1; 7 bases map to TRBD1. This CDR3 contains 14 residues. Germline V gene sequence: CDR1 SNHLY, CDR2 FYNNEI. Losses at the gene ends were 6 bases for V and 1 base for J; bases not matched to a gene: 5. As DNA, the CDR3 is TGTGCCAGCAGCCTCGGACAGGAGAACACTGAAGCTTTCTTT. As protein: CASSLGQENTEAFF.

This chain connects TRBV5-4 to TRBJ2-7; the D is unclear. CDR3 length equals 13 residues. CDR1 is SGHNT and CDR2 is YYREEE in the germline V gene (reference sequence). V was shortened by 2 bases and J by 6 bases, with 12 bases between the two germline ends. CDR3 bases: TGTGCCAGCAGCTTACGCGTACGTGGCGAGCAGTACTTC. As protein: CASSLRVRGEQYF.

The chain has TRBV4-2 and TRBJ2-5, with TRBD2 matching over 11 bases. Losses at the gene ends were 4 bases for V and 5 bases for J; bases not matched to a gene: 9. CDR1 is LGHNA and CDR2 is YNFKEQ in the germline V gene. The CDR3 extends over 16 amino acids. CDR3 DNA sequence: TGTGCCAGCAGCCCGTTGGTAGCGGGGGGGCTCGAGACCCAGTACTTC. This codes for CASSPLVAGGLETQYF.

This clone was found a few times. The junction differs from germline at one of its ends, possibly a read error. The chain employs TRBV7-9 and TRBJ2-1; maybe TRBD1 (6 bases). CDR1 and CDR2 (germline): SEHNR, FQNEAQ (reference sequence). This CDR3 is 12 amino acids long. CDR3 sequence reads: CSSSLGGTEEFF. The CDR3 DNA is TGTTCCAGCAGCTTAGGGGGAACGGAGGAGTTCTTC. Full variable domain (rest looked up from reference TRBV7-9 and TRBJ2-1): DTGVSQNPRHKITKRGQNVTFRCDPISEHNRLYWYRQTLGQGPEFLTYFQNEAQLEKSRLLSDRFSAERPKGSFSTLEIQRTEQGDSAMYLCSSSLGGTEEFFGPGTRLTVL.

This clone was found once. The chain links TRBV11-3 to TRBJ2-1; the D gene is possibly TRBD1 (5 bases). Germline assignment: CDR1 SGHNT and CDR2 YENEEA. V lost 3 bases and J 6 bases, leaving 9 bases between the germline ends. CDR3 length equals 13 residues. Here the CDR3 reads CASSFSDSNEQFF. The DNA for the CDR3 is TGTGCCAGCAGCTTTTCCGACAGCAATGAGCAGTTCTTC.

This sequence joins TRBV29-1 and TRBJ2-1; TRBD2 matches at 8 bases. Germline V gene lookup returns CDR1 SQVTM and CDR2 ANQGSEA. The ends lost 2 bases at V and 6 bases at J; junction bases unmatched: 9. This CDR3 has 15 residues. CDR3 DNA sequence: TGCAGCGTTGAACTACCCGGACTAGCCCTCAATGAGCAGTTCTTC. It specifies CSVELPGLALNEQFF.

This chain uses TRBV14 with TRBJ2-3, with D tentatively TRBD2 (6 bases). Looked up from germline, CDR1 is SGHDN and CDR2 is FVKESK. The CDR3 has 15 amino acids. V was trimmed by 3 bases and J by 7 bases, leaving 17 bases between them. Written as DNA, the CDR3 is TGTGCCAGCAGCCAGGGGACCCCGGGAGCGAATACGCAGTATTTT. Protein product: CASSQGTPGANTQYF.

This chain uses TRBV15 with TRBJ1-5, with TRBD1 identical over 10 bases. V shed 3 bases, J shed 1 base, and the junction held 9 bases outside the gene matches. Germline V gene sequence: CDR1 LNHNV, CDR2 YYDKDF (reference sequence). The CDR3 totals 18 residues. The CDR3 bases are TGTGCCACCAGCAGCCTAGGACAGGGGGATGTGAGCAATCAGCCCCAGCATTTT. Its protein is CATSSLGQGDVSNQPQHF.

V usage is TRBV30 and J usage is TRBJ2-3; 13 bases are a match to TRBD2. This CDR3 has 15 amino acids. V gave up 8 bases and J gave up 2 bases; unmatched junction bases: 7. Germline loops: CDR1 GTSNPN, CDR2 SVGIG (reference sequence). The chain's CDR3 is CARAGTSGTTDTQYF. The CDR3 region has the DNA TGTGCCCGCGCCGGGACTAGCGGGACCACAGATACGCAGTATTTT. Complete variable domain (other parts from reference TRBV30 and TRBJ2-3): SQTIHQWPATLVQPVGSPLSLECTVEGTSNPNLYWYRQAAGRGLQLLFYSVGIGQISSEVPQNLSASRPQDRQFILSSKKLLLSDSGFYLCARAGTSGTTDTQYFGPGTRLTVL.

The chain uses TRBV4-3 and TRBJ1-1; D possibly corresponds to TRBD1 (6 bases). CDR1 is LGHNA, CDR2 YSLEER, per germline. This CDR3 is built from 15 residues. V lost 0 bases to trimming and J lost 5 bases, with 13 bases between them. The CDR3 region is CASSQDFRGGTEAFF. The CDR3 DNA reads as TGCGCCAGCAGCCAAGATTTCAGGGGTGGAACTGAAGCTTTCTTT.

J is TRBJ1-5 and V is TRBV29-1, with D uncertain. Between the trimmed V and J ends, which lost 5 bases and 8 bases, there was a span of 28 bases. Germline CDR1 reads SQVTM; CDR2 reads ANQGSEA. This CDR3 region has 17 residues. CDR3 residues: CSVSHGSPPMSSEPQHF. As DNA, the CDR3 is TGCAGCGTTAGTCACGGTTCCCCCCCAATGTCTTCGGAGCCCCAGCATTTT.

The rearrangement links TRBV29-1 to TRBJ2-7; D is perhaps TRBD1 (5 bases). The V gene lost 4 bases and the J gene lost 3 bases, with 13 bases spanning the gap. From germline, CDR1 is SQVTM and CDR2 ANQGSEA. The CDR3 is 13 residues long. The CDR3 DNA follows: TGCAGCGTTGTGTTTGGGGCAGGCTACGAGCAGTACTTC. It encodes CSVVFGAGYEQYF.

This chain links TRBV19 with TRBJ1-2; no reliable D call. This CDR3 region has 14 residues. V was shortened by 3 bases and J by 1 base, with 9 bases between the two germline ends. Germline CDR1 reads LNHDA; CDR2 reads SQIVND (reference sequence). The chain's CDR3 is CASSIGAHNYGYTF. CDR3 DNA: TGTGCCAGTAGTATTGGAGCACATAACTATGGCTACACCTTC.

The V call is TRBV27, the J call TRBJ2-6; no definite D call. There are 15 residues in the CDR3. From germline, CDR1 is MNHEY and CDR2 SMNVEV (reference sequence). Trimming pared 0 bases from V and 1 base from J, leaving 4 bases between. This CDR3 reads CASSLSQSGANVLTF. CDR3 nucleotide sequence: TGTGCCAGCAGTTTATCGCAGTCTGGGGCCAACGTCCTGACTTTC.

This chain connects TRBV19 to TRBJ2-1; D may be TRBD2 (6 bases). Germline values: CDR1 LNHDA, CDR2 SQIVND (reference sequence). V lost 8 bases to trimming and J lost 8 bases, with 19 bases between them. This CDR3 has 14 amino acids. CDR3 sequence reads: CASGGAGSWYEQFF. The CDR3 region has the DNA TGTGCCAGTGGGGGAGCCGGGAGTTGGTATGAGCAGTTCTTC.

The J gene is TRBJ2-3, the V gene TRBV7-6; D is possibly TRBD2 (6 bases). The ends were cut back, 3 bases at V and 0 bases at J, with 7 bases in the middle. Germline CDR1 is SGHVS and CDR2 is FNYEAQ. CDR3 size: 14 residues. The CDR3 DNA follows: TGTGCCAGCAGCTTTGGGACTAGCACAGATACGCAGTATTTT. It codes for CASSFGTSTDTQYF.

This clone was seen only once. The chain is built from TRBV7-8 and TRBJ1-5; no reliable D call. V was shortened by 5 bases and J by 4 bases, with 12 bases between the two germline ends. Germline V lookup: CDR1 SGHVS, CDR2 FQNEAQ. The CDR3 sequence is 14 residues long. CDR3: CASSQGWRNQPQHF. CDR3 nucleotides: TGTGCCAGCAGCCAAGGGTGGAGGAATCAGCCCCAGCATTTT. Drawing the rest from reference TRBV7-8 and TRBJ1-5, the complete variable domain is GAGVSQSPRYKVAKRGQDVALRCDPISGHVSLFWYQQALGQGPEFLTYFQNEAQLDKSGLPSDRFFAERPEGSVSTLKIQRTQQEDSAVYLCASSQGWRNQPQHFGDGTRLSIL.

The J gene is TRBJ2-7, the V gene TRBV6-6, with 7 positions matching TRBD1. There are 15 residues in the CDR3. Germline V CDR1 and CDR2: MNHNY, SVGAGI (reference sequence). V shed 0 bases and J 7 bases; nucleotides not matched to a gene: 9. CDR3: CASSYSHLGQQEQYF. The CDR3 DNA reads TGTGCCAGCAGTTACTCCCACCTGGGACAGCAAGAGCAGTACTTC.

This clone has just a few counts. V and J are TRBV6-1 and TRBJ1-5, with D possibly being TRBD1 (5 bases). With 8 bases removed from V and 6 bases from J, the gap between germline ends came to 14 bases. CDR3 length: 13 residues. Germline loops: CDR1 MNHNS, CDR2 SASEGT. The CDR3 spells CASEVGGFQPQHF. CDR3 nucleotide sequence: TGTGCCAGCGAGGTGGGGGGGTTTCAGCCCCAGCATTTT.

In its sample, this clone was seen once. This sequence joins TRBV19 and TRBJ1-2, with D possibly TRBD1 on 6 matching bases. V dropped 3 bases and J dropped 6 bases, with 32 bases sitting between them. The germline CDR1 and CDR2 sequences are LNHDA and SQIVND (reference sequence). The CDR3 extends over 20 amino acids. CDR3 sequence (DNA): TGTGCCAGTAGTATTGCCGCCCAACGAAAACTAAAGACAGGAAGGCATGGCTACACCTTC. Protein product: CASSIAAQRKLKTGRHGYTF. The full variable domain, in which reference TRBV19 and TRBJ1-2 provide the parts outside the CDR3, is DGGITQSPKYLFRKEGQNVTLSCEQNLNHDAMYWYRQDPGQGLRLIYYSQIVNDFQKGDIAEGYSVSREKKESFPLTVTSAQKNPTAFYLCASSIAAQRKLKTGRHGYTFGSGTRLTVV.

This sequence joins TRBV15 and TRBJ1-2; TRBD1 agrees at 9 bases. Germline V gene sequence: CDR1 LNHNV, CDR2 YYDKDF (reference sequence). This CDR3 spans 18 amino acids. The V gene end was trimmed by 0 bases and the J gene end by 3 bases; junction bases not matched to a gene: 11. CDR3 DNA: TGTGCCACCAGCAGAGATAGGGACAGGGCGGTGTTCGACTATGGCTACACCTTC. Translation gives CATSRDRDRAVFDYGYTF.

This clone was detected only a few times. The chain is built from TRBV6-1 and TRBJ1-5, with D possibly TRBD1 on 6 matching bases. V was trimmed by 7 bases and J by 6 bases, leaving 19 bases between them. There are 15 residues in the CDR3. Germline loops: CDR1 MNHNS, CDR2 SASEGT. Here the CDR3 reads CASTTEAGAFQPQHF. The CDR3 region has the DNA TGTGCCAGCACTACGGAGGCGGGGGCTTTTCAGCCCCAGCATTTT.

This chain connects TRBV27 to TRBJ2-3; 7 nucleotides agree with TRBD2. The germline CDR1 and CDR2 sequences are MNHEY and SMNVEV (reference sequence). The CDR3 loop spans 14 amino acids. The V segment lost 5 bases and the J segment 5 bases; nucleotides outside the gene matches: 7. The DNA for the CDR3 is TGTGCCAGCAGTCCCAGACTAGCTATAGATACGCAGTATTTT. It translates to CASSPRLAIDTQYF.